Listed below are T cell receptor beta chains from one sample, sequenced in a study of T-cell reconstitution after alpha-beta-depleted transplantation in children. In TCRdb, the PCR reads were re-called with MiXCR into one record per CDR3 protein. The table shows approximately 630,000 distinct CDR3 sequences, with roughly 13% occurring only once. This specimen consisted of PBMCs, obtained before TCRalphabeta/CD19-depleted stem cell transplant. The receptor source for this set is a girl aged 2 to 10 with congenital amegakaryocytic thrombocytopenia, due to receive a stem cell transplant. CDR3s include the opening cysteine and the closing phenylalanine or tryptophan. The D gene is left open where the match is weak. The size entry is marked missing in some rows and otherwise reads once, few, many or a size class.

CDR3nt: TGTGCCAGTAGTATTCGTCGGGTCGTGGTGGGACTAGCGGGAGGAGGAGCCTACGAGCAGTACTTC; CDR3aa: CASSIRRVVVGLAGGGAYEQYF; j_gene: TRBJ2-7; v_gene: TRBV19; abundance: .; d_gene: TRBD2
CDR3nt: TGTGCCAGCAGCCAATCCGTCGGCACAGATACGCAGTATTTT; CDR3aa: CASSQSVGTDTQYF; j_gene: TRBJ2-3; v_gene: TRBV3-1; abundance: few; d_gene: .
CDR3nt: TGCGCCAGCAGCCAAGTGGAGGGAACCAGCGATACGCAGTATTTT; CDR3aa: CASSQVEGTSDTQYF; j_gene: TRBJ2-3; v_gene: TRBV4-1; abundance: many; d_gene: .
CDR3nt: TGCAGTGCTAGGACTAGCGGGAGAGGACCAGATACGCAGTATTTT; CDR3aa: CSARTSGRGPDTQYF; j_gene: TRBJ2-3; v_gene: TRBV20-1; abundance: many; d_gene: TRBD2
CDR3nt: TGCAGCGTTGAAGACGACGGAACTAACTATGGCTACACCTTC; CDR3aa: CSVEDDGTNYGYTF; j_gene: TRBJ1-2; v_gene: TRBV29-1; abundance: many; d_gene: .
CDR3nt: TGTGCCATCAGTGAAGACAGGGAGGCAGGCTACACCTTC; CDR3aa: CAISEDREAGYTF; j_gene: TRBJ1-2; v_gene: TRBV10-3; abundance: few; d_gene: TRBD1
CDR3nt: TGCAGTGCTGGATGGGGGTACGAGCAGTACTTC; CDR3aa: CSAGWGYEQYF; j_gene: TRBJ2-7; v_gene: TRBV20-1; abundance: .; d_gene: .
CDR3nt: TGTGCCAGCAGTGCCACCTACTCTTCTAACACAGATACGCAGTATTTT; CDR3aa: CASSATYSSNTDTQYF; j_gene: TRBJ2-3; v_gene: TRBV6-1; abundance: many; d_gene: .
CDR3nt: TGTGCCGCCAGTGTTGGGGAGACCGGGGAGCTGTTTTTT; CDR3aa: CAASVGETGELFF; j_gene: TRBJ2-2; v_gene: TRBV10-3; abundance: few; d_gene: .
CDR3nt: TGTGCCAGCAGCAAAACACAGAATTACAATCAGCCCCAGCATTTT; CDR3aa: CASSKTQNYNQPQHF; j_gene: TRBJ1-5; v_gene: TRBV7-2; abundance: .; d_gene: .
CDR3nt: TGCAGCGCAACCCACCCTGACCGATACAATGAGCAGTTCTTC; CDR3aa: CSATHPDRYNEQFF; j_gene: TRBJ2-1; v_gene: TRBV29-1; abundance: few; d_gene: .
CDR3nt: TGTGCCAGCGGGCTAGCGGGAGATCTGTCGGAGACCCAGTACTTC; CDR3aa: CASGLAGDLSETQYF; j_gene: TRBJ2-5; v_gene: TRBV12-3/TRBV12-4; abundance: many; d_gene: TRBD2
CDR3nt: TGTGCCAGCTCAACCCAGGGGCCGCCGAACACCGGGGAGCTGTTTTTT; CDR3aa: CASSTQGPPNTGELFF; j_gene: TRBJ2-2; v_gene: TRBV18; abundance: .; d_gene: .
CDR3nt: TGTGCCATCAGTGATGACACTGAAGCTTTCTTT; CDR3aa: CAISDDTEAFF; j_gene: TRBJ1-1; v_gene: TRBV10-3; abundance: .; d_gene: .
CDR3nt: TGTGCCAGCAGCTCCGGACCGGGGAGCGGTACAGATACGCAGTATTTT; CDR3aa: CASSSGPGSGTDTQYF; j_gene: TRBJ2-3; v_gene: TRBV5-6; abundance: many; d_gene: .
CDR3nt: TGTGCCAGCACCCTGCTTGGCCTAAGGAACACTGAAGCTTTCTTT; CDR3aa: CASTLLGLRNTEAFF; j_gene: TRBJ1-1; v_gene: TRBV5-6; abundance: many; d_gene: .
CDR3nt: TGCAGTGCTAGTAGGGGACAGGCCTACGAGCAGTACTTC; CDR3aa: CSASRGQAYEQYF; j_gene: TRBJ2-7; v_gene: TRBV20-1; abundance: .; d_gene: TRBD1
CDR3nt: TGTGCCAGCAGCCGGACCGGGACAGGGGGCTACAATGAGCAGTTCTTC; CDR3aa: CASSRTGTGGYNEQFF; j_gene: TRBJ2-1; v_gene: TRBV3-1; abundance: few; d_gene: TRBD1
CDR3nt: TGTGCCAGCACCCTGAATCCCCCGCGACTAGCGGGAGGGTCAGATACGCAGTATTTT; CDR3aa: CASTLNPPRLAGGSDTQYF; j_gene: TRBJ2-3; v_gene: TRBV3-1; abundance: .; d_gene: TRBD2
CDR3nt: TGCGCCAGCAGCTTTGATATCCAAGAGACCCAGTACTTC; CDR3aa: CASSFDIQETQYF; j_gene: TRBJ2-5; v_gene: TRBV5-1; abundance: .; d_gene: .
CDR3nt: TGCAGCGCCGGGGTGACCGGGGAGCTGTTTTTT; CDR3aa: CSAGVTGELFF; j_gene: TRBJ2-2; v_gene: TRBV29-1; abundance: .; d_gene: .
CDR3nt: TGCAGCGCCCCGGGCGTCCGGGGTCCGAGCTCTGGAAACACCATATATTTT; CDR3aa: CSAPGVRGPSSGNTIYF; j_gene: TRBJ1-3; v_gene: TRBV29-1; abundance: many; d_gene: .
CDR3nt: TGTGCCAGCGTAAACTTGGAGACGTCCTACAATGAGCCGTTCTTC; CDR3aa: CASVNLETSYNEPFF; j_gene: TRBJ2-1; v_gene: TRBV7-9; abundance: .; d_gene: .
CDR3nt: TGTGCCAGCAGCCAAGATTGGACTAGCGGGAAACCCTACAATGAGCAGTTCTTC; CDR3aa: CASSQDWTSGKPYNEQFF; j_gene: TRBJ2-1; v_gene: TRBV4-2; abundance: .; d_gene: TRBD2